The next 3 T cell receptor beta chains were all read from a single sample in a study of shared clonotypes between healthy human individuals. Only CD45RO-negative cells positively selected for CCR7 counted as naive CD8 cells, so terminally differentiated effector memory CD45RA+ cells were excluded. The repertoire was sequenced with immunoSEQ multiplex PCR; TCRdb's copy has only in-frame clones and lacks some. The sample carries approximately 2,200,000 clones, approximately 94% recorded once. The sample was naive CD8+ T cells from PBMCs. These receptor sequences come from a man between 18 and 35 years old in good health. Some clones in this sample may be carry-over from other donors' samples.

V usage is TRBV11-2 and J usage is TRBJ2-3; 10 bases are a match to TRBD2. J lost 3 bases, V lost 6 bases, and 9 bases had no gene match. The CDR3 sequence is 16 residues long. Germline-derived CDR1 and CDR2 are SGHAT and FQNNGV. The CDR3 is CASRTSSGSKTDTQYF. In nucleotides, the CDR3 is TGTGCCAGCAGAACCTCTAGCGGGAGTAAAACAGATACGCAGTATTTT.

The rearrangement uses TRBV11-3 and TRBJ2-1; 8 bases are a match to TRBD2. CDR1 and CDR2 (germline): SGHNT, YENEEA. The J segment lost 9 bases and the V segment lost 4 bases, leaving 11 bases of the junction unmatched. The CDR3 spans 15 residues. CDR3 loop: CASSYREGPRGEQFF. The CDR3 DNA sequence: TGTGCCAGCAGCTATCGGGAGGGCCCTCGTGGTGAGCAGTTCTTC.

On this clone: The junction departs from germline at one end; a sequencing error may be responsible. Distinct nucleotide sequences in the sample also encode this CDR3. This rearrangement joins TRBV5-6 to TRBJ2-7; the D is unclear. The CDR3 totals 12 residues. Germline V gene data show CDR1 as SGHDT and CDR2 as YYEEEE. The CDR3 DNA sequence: TGTGCTAGCAGCTTAGGTCATTTGGAGCAGTACTTC. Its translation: CASSLGHLEQYF. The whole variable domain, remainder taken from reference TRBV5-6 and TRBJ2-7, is DAGVTQSPTHLIKTRGQQVTLRCSPKSGHDTVSWYQQALGQGPQFIFQYYEEEERQRGNFPDRFSGHQFPNYSSELNVNALLLGDSALYLCASSLGHLEQYFGPGTRLTVT.